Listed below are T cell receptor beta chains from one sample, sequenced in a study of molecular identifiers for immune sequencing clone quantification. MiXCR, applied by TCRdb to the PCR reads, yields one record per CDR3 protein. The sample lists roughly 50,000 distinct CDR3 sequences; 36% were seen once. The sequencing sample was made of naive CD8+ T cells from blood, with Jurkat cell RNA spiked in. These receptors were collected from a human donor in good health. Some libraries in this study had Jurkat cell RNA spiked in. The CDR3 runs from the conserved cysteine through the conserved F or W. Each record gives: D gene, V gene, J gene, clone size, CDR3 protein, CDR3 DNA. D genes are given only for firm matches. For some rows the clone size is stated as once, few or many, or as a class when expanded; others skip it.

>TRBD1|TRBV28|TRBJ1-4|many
CASSPGTGGTATNEKLFF
TGTGCCAGCAGTCCCGGGACAGGGGGCACAGCAACTAATGAAAAACTGTTTTTT
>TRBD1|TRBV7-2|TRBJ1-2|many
CASSPGTGGDGYTF
TGTGCCAGCTCTCCGGGGACAGGGGGAGATGGCTACACCTTC
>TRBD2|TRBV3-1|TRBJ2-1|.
CASSPPGLVLGEQFF
TGTGCCAGCAGCCCACCCGGACTAGTCCTCGGTGAGCAGTTCTTC
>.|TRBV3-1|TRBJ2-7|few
CASSQIPEGYEQYF
TGTGCCAGCAGCCAAATCCCGGAGGGATACGAGCAGTACTTC
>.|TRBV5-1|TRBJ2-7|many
CASSFGPSGDQYF
TGCGCCAGCAGCTTTGGCCCCTCAGGGGATCAGTACTTC
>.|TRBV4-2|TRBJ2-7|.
CASSQESGTTYEQYF
TGTGCCAGCAGCCAAGAATCTGGGACAACCTACGAGCAGTACTTC
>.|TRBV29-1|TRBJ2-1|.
CSAIGDNADEQFF
TGCAGCGCCATCGGGGACAACGCCGATGAGCAGTTCTTC
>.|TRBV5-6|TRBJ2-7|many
CASSAGSSYEQYF
TGTGCCAGCAGCGCCGGGAGCTCCTACGAGCAGTACTTC
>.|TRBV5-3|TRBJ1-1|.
CASSSLPGLPLVSTEAFF
TGTGCCAGCAGCTCCCTTCCGGGACTCCCTTTAGTATCCACTGAAGCTTTCTTT
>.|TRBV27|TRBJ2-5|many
CASSAATGLQETQYF
TGTGCCAGCAGCGCCGCGACAGGCCTTCAAGAGACCCAGTACTTC
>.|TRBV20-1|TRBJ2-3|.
CSATYRDHPTDSQYF
TGCAGTGCAACGTACAGGGACCACCCCACAGATTCGCAGTATTTT
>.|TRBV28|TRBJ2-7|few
CASSFSGQLGQYF
TGTGCCAGCAGTTTCTCGGGTCAGTTGGGGCAGTACTTC
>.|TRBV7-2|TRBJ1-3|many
CASSLGLRSDTIYF
TGTGCCAGCAGCTTGGGTCTGCGGTCCGACACCATATATTTT
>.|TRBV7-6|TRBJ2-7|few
CASSLGPGNYEQYF
TGTGCCAGCAGCTTAGGTCCGGGAAACTACGAGCAGTACTTC
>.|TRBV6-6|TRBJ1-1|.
CASSPLTDAFF
TGTGCCAGCAGTCCCCTCACTGATGCTTTCTTT
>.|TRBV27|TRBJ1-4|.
CASSVQISNEKQFF
TGTGCCAGCAGTGTACAGATTTCTAATGAAAAACAGTTTTTT
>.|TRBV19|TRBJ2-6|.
CASGPVGGANVLTF
TGTGCCAGTGGTCCTGTGGGCGGGGCCAACGTCCTGACTTTC
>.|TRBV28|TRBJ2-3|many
CASSISLTRTQYF
TGTGCCAGCAGTATCTCCCTGACCAGAACGCAGTATTTT
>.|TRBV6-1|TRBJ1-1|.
CASSDPIFSGRGTEAFF
TGTGCCAGCAGTGATCCTATTTTCTCCGGGAGGGGAACTGAAGCTTTCTTT
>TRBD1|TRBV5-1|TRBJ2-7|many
CASSTFDRGVDEQYF
TGCGCCAGCAGCACCTTCGACAGGGGGGTCGACGAGCAGTACTTC
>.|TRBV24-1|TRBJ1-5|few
CATSDFLSYQPQHF
TGTGCCACCAGTGATTTCCTGAGTTATCAGCCCCAGCATTTT
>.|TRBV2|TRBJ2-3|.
CASSSGTWADTQDF
TGTGCCAGCAGTTCCGGGACATGGGCAGATACGCAGGATTTT
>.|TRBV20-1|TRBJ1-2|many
CSAPLTDRGYTF
TGCAGTGCCCCCCTGACAGACCGGGGCTACACCTTC
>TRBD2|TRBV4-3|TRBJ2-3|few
CASSQAYSGRARTDTQYF
TGCGCCAGCAGCCAAGCTTATAGCGGGAGGGCCAGGACAGATACGCAGTATTTT
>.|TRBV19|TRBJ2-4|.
CASSMAPGGAKNIQYF
TGTGCCAGTAGTATGGCCCCCGGTGGGGCCAAAAACATTCAGTACTTC
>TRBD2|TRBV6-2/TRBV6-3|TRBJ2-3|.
CASSYRAGRTDTQYF
TGTGCCAGCAGTTATCGAGCGGGGCGCACAGATACGCAGTATTTT
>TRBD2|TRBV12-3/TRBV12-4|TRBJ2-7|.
CASRFGGRWEQDF
TGTGCCAGCAGGTTTGGCGGGAGGTGGGAGCAGGACTTC
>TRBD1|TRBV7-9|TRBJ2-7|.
CASSASIPGQGYEQYF
TGTGCCAGCAGCGCATCTATACCGGGACAGGGATACGAGCAGTACTTC
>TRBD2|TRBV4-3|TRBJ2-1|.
CASSPGLASRSEQFF
TGCGCCAGCAGCCCGGGACTAGCTAGTCGGAGTGAGCAGTTCTTC
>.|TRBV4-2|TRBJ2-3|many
CASSQDKTDTQYF
TGTGCCAGCAGCCAGGATAAAACAGATACGCAGTATTTT
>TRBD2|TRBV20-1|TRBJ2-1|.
CSARPPDSTGLVKFF
TGCAGTGCTAGACCTCCCGACAGCACGGGACTAGTAAAGTTCTTC
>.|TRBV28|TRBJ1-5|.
CASSLPRNQPQHF
TGTGCCAGCAGTTTACCCAGGAATCAGCCCCAGCATTTT
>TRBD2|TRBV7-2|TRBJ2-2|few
CASSLTGTSGIGAGELFF
TGTGCCAGCAGCTTAACAGGGACTAGCGGGATAGGCGCCGGGGAGCTGTTTTTT
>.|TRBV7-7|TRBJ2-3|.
CTSSLNLLESDTQYF
TGTACTAGCAGCTTAAACCTACTAGAGTCAGATACGCAGTATTTT
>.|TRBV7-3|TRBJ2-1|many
CASSSENNEQFF
TGTGCCAGCAGCTCCGAGAACAATGAGCAGTTCTTC
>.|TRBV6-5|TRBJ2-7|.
CASNGHPPGEQYF
TGTGCCAGCAATGGACACCCGCCGGGCGAGCAGTACTTC
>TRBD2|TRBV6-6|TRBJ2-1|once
CASSYEGSGGGEQFF
TGTGCCAGCAGTTACGAGGGAAGTGGCGGGGGTGAGCAGTTCTTC
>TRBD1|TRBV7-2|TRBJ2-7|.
CASSLVGQGTYEQYF
TGTGCCAGCAGCTTAGTGGGACAGGGAACCTACGAGCAGTACTTC
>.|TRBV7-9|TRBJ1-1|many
CASSLDGPPTEAFF
TGTGCCAGCAGCTTAGACGGACCCCCTACTGAAGCTTTCTTT
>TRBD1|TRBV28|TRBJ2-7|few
CASTTGTGDYEQYF
TGTGCCAGCACCACCGGGACAGGGGACTACGAGCAGTACTTC
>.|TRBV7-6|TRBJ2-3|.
CASSLGGGVSDTQYF
TGTGCCAGCAGCTTAGGAGGTGGGGTCTCCGATACGCAGTATTTT
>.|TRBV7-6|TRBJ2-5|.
CASSGFQETQYF
TGTGCCAGCAGCGGATTCCAAGAGACCCAGTACTTC
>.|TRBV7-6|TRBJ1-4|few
CASSLGGGEPEGEKLFF
TGTGCCAGCAGCTTAGGGGGAGGAGAACCTGAAGGTGAAAAACTGTTTTTT
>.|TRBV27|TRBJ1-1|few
CASSGGGGVNEAFF
TGTGCCAGCAGCGGGGGGGGAGGGGTTAATGAAGCTTTCTTT
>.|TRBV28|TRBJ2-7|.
CASSPHHRDRQYF
TGTGCCAGCAGTCCACACCACAGGGACCGGCAGTACTTC
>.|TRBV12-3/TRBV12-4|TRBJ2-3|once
CASRRTWSGPDTQYF
TGTGCCAGCAGACGTACGTGGTCAGGGCCAGATACGCAGTATTTT
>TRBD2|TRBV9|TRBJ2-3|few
CASSPGLAITDTQYF
TGTGCCAGCAGTCCGGGACTAGCCATCACAGATACGCAGTATTTT